This T cell receptor beta chain was retrieved from a study of Graves' ophthalmopathy and Graves' hyperthyroidism. Study-wide findings and caveats: Separation of ophthalmopathy from stable hyperthyroidism was achieved by a 13-signature model, at 85% to 90% sensitivity and 70% to 82% specificity. Blood shared most expanded thyroid clonotypes above 0.001 frequency.

This CDR3 has 14 amino acids. CDR1 is MDHEN, CDR2 SYDVKM, per germline. Trimming stripped 11 bases from V and 5 bases from J, with 21 bases between. The authors amplified TCR beta CDR3 regions, and they did so from RNA transcripts for repertoire sequencing. HTBI primers served in a first-round RT-PCR, which a second-round multiplex PCR followed. MiXCR, applied by TCRdb to the multiplex PCR reads, yields one record per CDR3 protein. The data hold some 210,000 distinct CDR3 sequences, with roughly 29% observed a single time. Ophthalmopathy-affected donors exhibited moderate-to-severe activity, CAS ≥3, NOSPECS ≥4, and duration under 3 months. Note on this clonotype: Its antigen remains unidentified.

The sequencing sample was made of peripheral blood. The chain has TRBV28 and TRBJ2-5; the D gene is possibly TRBD1 (5 bases). The receptor comes from a man between 50 and 59 years old with Graves' ophthalmopathy. Written as DNA, the CDR3 is TGTGCCTCCAATCAGCAACAGGTCAAGGAGACCCAGTACTTC. Residues: CASNQQQVKETQYF.